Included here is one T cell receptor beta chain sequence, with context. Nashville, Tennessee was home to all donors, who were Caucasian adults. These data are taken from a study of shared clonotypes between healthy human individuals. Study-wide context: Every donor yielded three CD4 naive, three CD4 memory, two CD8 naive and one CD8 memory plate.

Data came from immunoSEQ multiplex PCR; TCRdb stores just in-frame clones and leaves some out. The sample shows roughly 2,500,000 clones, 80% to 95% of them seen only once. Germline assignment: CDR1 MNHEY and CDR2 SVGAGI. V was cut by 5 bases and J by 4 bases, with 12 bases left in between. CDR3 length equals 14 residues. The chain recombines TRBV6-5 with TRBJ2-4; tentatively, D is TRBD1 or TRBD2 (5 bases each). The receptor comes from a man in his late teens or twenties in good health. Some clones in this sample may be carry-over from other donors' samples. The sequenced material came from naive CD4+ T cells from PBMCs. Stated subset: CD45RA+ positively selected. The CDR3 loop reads CASSLGTVKNIQYF. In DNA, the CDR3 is TGTGCCAGCAGTCTCGGGACGGTTAAAAACATTCAGTACTTC.